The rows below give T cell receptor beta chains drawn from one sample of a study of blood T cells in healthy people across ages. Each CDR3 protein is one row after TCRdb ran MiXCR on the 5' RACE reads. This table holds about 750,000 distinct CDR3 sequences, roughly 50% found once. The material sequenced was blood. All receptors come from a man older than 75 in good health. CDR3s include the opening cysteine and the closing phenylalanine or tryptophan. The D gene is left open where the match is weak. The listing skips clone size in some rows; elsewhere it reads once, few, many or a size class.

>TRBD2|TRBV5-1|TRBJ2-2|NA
TGCGCCAGCAGCTCACTAGCGGGCGACACCGGGGAGCTGTTTTTT
CASSSLAGDTGELFF
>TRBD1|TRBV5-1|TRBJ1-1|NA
TGCGCCAGCAGGACCAAACAGGGGGCGAACACTGAAGCTTTCTTT
CASRTKQGANTEAFF
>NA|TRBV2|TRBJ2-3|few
TGTGCCAGCAGTGAAGCCGATGAGGGTACGCAGTATTTT
CASSEADEGTQYF
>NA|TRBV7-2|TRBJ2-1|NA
TGTGCCAGCAGCGTAGCCTTTGTCGATGAGCAGTTCTTC
CASSVAFVDEQFF
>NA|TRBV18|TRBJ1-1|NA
TGTGCCAGCTCGTGGCTTGGAACTGAAGCTTTCTTT
CASSWLGTEAFF
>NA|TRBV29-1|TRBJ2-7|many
TGCAGCGCCAGGGGATTAAGGGAGGAGCAGTACTTC
CSARGLREEQYF
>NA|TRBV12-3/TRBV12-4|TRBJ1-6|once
TGTGCCAGCAGTCCCCGGATCTATAATTCACCCCTCCACTTT
CASSPRIYNSPLHF
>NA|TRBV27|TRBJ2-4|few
TGTGCCAGCAGTTTACCAAGGGCCCCCCTAGCCAAAAACATTCAGTACTTC
CASSLPRAPLAKNIQYF
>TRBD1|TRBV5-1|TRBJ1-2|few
TGCGCCAGCAGCTTGAGGACAGGAACTAACTATGGCTACACCTTC
CASSLRTGTNYGYTF
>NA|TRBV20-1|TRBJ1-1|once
TGCAGTGCTAGTTCTACTCAACAGAGAAACACTGAAGCTTTCTTT
CSASSTQQRNTEAFF
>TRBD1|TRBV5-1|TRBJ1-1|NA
TGCGCCAGCACCACGGGACAGGGCTGGAACACTGAAGCTTTCTTT
CASTTGQGWNTEAFF
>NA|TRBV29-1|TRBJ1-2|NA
TGCAGCGTTGTGGGGCCCACAGGAGTCTATGGCTACACCTTC
CSVVGPTGVYGYTF
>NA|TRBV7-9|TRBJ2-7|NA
TGTGCCAGCAGCTGGCGCCTGTACGAGCAGTACTTC
CASSWRLYEQYF
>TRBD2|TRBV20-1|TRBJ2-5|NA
TGCAGTGCTATAGGGGTGACTAGCGGGAGACGGGCAGAGACCCAGTACTTC
CSAIGVTSGRRAETQYF
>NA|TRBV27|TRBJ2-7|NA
TGTGCCAGCAGCCCAGGGGACTTGATCCACGAGCAGTACTTC
CASSPGDLIHEQYF
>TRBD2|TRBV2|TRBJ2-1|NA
TGTGCCAGCAGTCGGAGGACTAGCGGGGACAATGAGCAGTTCTTC
CASSRRTSGDNEQFF
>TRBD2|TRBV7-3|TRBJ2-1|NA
TGTGCCAGCTGCTTAGCGGGCCTAAACAATGAGCAGTTCTTC
CASCLAGLNNEQFF
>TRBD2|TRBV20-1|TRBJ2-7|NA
TGCAGTGCTAGCACTAGCGGGAGGGCCGTGTACGAGCAGTACTTC
CSASTSGRAVYEQYF
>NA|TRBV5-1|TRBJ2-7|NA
TGCGCCAGCAGCTCTTGGACCACCGGCTACGAGCAGTACTTC
CASSSWTTGYEQYF
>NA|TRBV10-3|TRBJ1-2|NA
TGTGCCATCAGTGAGTCTGGCGTTTATGGCTACACCTTC
CAISESGVYGYTF
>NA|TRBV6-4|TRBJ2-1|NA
TGTGCCAGCAGTGACGCTAACACCTACAATGAGCAGTTCTTC
CASSDANTYNEQFF
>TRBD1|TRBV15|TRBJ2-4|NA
TGTGCCACCAGTAGATCTCCCGGGACAGGGCTTAGGGAGCAGTACTTC
CATSRSPGTGLREQYF
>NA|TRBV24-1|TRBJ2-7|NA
TGTGCCACCAGTGTCAAAATGACCAGCGAGCAGTACTTC
CATSVKMTSEQYF
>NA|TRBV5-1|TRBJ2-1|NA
TGCGCCAGCAGGGGGACAAGGGAGGGGAACAATGAGCAGTTCTTC
CASRGTREGNNEQFF
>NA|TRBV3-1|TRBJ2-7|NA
TGTGCCAGCAGCCAAGATCCGGGAGACAGGGAGCAGTACTTC
CASSQDPGDREQYF
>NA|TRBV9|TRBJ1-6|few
TGTGCCAGCAGCCCTTTAGGTGCGGATTCACCCCTCCACTTT
CASSPLGADSPLHF
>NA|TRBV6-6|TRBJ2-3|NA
TGTGCCAGCGGTCCCCCCCGGGACGGCATGGATACGCAGTATTTT
CASGPPRDGMDTQYF
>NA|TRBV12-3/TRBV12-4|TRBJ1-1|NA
TGTGCCAGCAGCCCCCAGACCGCGAACACTGAAGCTTTCTTT
CASSPQTANTEAFF
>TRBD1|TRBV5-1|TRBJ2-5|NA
TGCGCCAGCAGCCGGGACAGGAGACCACAAGAGACCCAGTACTTC
CASSRDRRPQETQYF
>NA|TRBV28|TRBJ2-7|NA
TGTGCCAGCAGTGGCGGGTCCCCCTACGAGCAGTACTTC
CASSGGSPYEQYF
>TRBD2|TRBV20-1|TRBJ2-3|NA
TGCAGTGCTAGAGACTGGGGAGGACTAGCCGCAGATACGCAGTATTTT
CSARDWGGLAADTQYF
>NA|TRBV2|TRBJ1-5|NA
TGTGCCAGCTGTCCGGATTGGAATCAGCCCCAGCATTTT
CASCPDWNQPQHF